The 22 T cell receptor beta chains in this list originate from one sample, sequenced in a study of OX40 agonist ivuxolimab in advanced cancers. The library was produced with the immunoSEQ multiplex PCR assay. Imported from immuneACCESS, the table was reduced by TCRdb to in-frame sequences with V and J called. These copies leave out some clones; in studies compared against another copy, an unresolved V gene accounts for under half, and the cause of the remainder is not known. This sample has tens of thousands of clones in its table, and roughly 87% of those were observed once. The ten largest account for around 0.34% of the sample. This sample comprised CD4+ or CD8+ T cells sorted from blood, obtained in a trial of the OX40 agonist ivuxolimab. The receptor source for this set is an adult with an advanced solid tumor such as melanoma, head and neck, liver or kidney cancer.

The rearrangement links TRBV6-6 to TRBJ2-1; tentative D call: TRBD1 (6 bases). V shed 0 bases and J shed 8 bases, with 11 bases lying between them. The germline CDR1 and CDR2 sequences are MNHNY and SVGAGI (reference sequence). This CDR3 comprises 14 residues. CDR3 in DNA: TGTGCCAGCAGTTACTCGACGACAGGAGATGAGCAGTTCTTC. This sequence encodes CASSYSTTGDEQFF.

The count of this clone is one. The V call is TRBV7-3, the J call TRBJ1-3; 7 bases line up with TRBD1. The CDR3 extends over 15 amino acids. CDR1 and CDR2 (germline): SGHTA, FQGTGA. V gave up 3 bases and J gave up 0 bases; unmatched junction bases: 2. The CDR3 loop reads CASSFTGDSGNTIYF. CDR3 nucleotides: TGTGCCAGCAGCTTTACAGGGGACTCTGGAAACACCATATATTTT.

The chain recombines TRBV10-3 with TRBJ2-7, with 10 nucleotides matching TRBD1. Germline assignment: CDR1 ENHRY and CDR2 SYGVKD. The CDR3 loop spans 15 amino acids. The ends lost 6 bases at V and 4 bases at J; junction bases unmatched: 9. The CDR3 region is CAIRPGQGTTYEQYF. CDR3 coding DNA: TGTGCCATCAGGCCGGGACAGGGGACGACTTACGAGCAGTACTTC.

This clone was picked up one time. The genes are TRBV19 and TRBJ2-5; 7 bases fit TRBD1. With V trimmed by 5 bases and J by 1 base, 1 base remained unmatched. From germline, CDR1 is LNHDA and CDR2 SQIVND (reference sequence). This CDR3 contains 13 residues. The CDR3 DNA follows: TGTGCCAGTAGTGGGGACAGCCAAGAGACCCAGTACTTC. It yields the protein CASSGDSQETQYF.

The sample holds one count of this clone. The gene calls are TRBV10-3 and TRBJ1-1; D perhaps matches TRBD1 (5 bases). V lost 8 bases to trimming and J lost 0 bases, with 10 bases between them. Germline CDR1 and CDR2: ENHRY and SYGVKD. CDR3 length: 13 residues. The CDR3 sequence: CAIGRGMNTEAFF. DNA for the CDR3: TGTGCCATCGGGAGGGGAATGAACACTGAAGCTTTCTTT.

This chain links TRBV7-9 with TRBJ1-1; no reliable D call. CDR1 and CDR2 (germline): SEHNR, FQNEAQ (reference sequence). This CDR3 spans 14 amino acids. V lost 5 bases and J 0 bases, leaving 10 bases between the germline ends. This CDR3 is CASSIITVNTEAFF. The DNA of the CDR3 is TGTGCCAGCAGCATAATTACAGTGAACACTGAAGCTTTCTTT.

The rearrangement links TRBV7-3 to TRBJ2-2, with 7 bases aligning to TRBD2. Germline V CDR1 and CDR2: SGHTA, FQGTGA. This CDR3 is 14 amino acids long. The V gene end was trimmed by 5 bases and the J gene end by 5 bases; junction bases not matched to a gene: 5. The CDR3 region is CASSLGGSTGELFF. The DNA of the CDR3 is TGTGCCAGCAGCCTCGGGGGGTCAACCGGGGAGCTGTTTTTT.

V and J are TRBV30 and TRBJ1-6, with unresolved D. This CDR3 is 15 amino acids long. V dropped 4 bases and J dropped 0 bases, with 10 bases sitting between them. Germline CDR1 GTSNPN, CDR2 SVGIG (reference sequence). CDR3 bases: TGTGCCTGGAAGACGTTGAGCTCCTATAATTCACCCCTCCACTTT. Amino acid sequence: CAWKTLSSYNSPLHF.

The rearrangement uses TRBV12-5 and TRBJ1-6; D perhaps matches TRBD1 (5 bases). The CDR3 covers 13 residues. V was pared by 4 bases and J by 8 bases, with 9 bases between. In germline, CDR1 is LGHNT, CDR2 FRNRAP. The DNA for the CDR3 is TGTGCTAGTGGTTCCGGGGGGGATTCACCCCTCCACTTT. Protein: CASGSGGDSPLHF.

The chain joins TRBV5-6 to TRBJ2-7, with D possibly TRBD2 on 6 matching bases. V was trimmed by 2 bases and J by 4 bases, leaving 13 bases between them. This CDR3 comprises 14 residues. Germline CDR1 is SGHDT and CDR2 is YYEEEE. CDR3 nucleotide sequence: TGTGCCAGCAGCTTCGGAGGGGTGGCTTACGAGCAGTACTTC. This gives the protein CASSFGGVAYEQYF.

V and J are TRBV9 and TRBJ2-1; TRBD1 matches 10 bases. With 4 bases clipped from V and 5 bases from J, the junction kept 9 bases outside the gene matches. The CDR3 loop spans 16 amino acids. Germline V gene lookup returns CDR1 SGDLS and CDR2 YYNGEE. The CDR3 nucleotides are TGTGCCAGCAGCTTTGCGGGACAGGGGACCAACAATGAGCAGTTCTTC. Translation: CASSFAGQGTNNEQFF.

The V call is TRBV27, the J call TRBJ1-2, with 7 positions matching TRBD1. The CDR3 runs to 13 residues. Germline-derived CDR1 and CDR2 are MNHEY and SMNVEV (reference sequence). J lost 4 bases, V lost 6 bases, and 5 bases had no gene match. CDR3 DNA sequence: TGTGCCAGCAGGCTTGGGACAGCCTATGGCTACACCTTC. Amino acids: CASRLGTAYGYTF.

This clone was found once. The chain joins TRBV6-5 to TRBJ1-5; the D is unclear. V lost 0 bases to trimming and J lost 3 bases, with 9 bases between them. Germline-derived CDR1 and CDR2 are MNHEY and SVGAGI. This CDR3 is built from 15 residues. Here the CDR3 DNA reads TGTGCCAGCAGTTACTCGGGCAGGAACAATCAGCCCCAGCATTTT. Amino acids: CASSYSGRNNQPQHF.

V is TRBV18 and J is TRBJ2-7; 9 positions agree with TRBD1. V lost 0 bases and J lost 3; bases outside the gene matches: 3. CDR1 and CDR2 from the germline V gene are KGHSH and LQKENI. The CDR3 totals 15 residues. The CDR3 DNA reads TGTGCCAGCTCACCACCGGGACAGGGAAACTACGAGCAGTACTTC. Its translation is CASSPPGQGNYEQYF.

The chain combines TRBV6-5 with TRBJ2-1; D might be TRBD2 (5 bases). Trimming removed 2 bases from V and 4 bases from J, with 15 bases in between. Germline V gene lookup returns CDR1 MNHEY and CDR2 SVGAGI. The CDR3 covers 16 residues. The chain's CDR3 is CASSYEGANSYNEQFF. Here the CDR3 DNA reads TGTGCCAGCAGTTACGAGGGCGCGAATTCTTACAATGAGCAGTTCTTC.

V usage is TRBV7-3 and J usage is TRBJ2-5; perhaps D is TRBD1 or TRBD2 (6 bases each). The CDR3 has 13 residues. Trimming took off 1 base at V and 5 bases at J, with 8 bases between the two ends. Germline-derived CDR1 and CDR2 are SGHTA and FQGTGA. CDR3 sequence: CASSLKGGETQYF. As DNA, the CDR3 is TGTGCCAGCAGCTTAAAGGGGGGCGAGACCCAGTACTTC.

This CDR3 is CASSQDRRFEQFF. Here the CDR3 DNA reads TGCGCCAGCAGCCAAGATAGACGATTCGAGCAGTTCTTC. The chain links TRBV4-3 to TRBJ2-1; D is unclear. The CDR3 is 13 amino acids. Trimming took off 0 bases at V and 10 bases at J, with 10 bases between the two ends. CDR1 is LGHNA and CDR2 is YSLEER in the germline V gene.

The J gene is TRBJ1-1, the V gene TRBV6-5, with D maybe TRBD1 (5 bases). CDR1 is MNHEY, CDR2 SVGAGI, per germline. CDR3 length equals 13 residues. V lost 8 bases and J lost 4, with 14 bases in between. CDR3 nucleotide sequence: TGTGCCAGCCGAAGGGACGAGGGCACTGAAGCTTTCTTT. Protein product: CASRRDEGTEAFF.

The chain couples TRBV9 to TRBJ1-4; D might be TRBD1 (6 bases). V was cut by 3 bases and J by 2 bases, with 8 bases left in between. The CDR3 has 14 amino acids. Germline CDR1 and CDR2: SGDLS and YYNGEE. CDR3 sequence (DNA): TGTGCCAGCAGCGACAGGGCCACTAATGAAAAACTGTTTTTT. It translates to CASSDRATNEKLFF. The variable domain in full, with the rest retrieved from reference TRBV9 and TRBJ1-4, is DSGVTQTPKHLITATGQRVTLRCSPRSGDLSVYWYQQSLDQGLQFLIQYYNGEERAKGNILERFSAQQFPDLHSELNLSSLELGDSALYFCASSDRATNEKLFFGSGTQLSVL.

V and J are TRBV30 and TRBJ2-7; D is undetermined. V gave up 0 bases and J gave up 2 bases, with 8 bases separating them. The CDR3 is 13 amino acids. Germline lookup yields CDR1 GTSNPN and CDR2 SVGIG (reference sequence). The CDR3 spells CAWSVSSTYEQYF. CDR3 in DNA: TGTGCCTGGAGTGTATCCAGTACCTACGAGCAGTACTTC.

This clone is a singleton in its sample. The chain recombines TRBV5-1 with TRBJ1-3; weak D call: TRBD1 (5 bases). The CDR3 covers 13 residues. Trimming took 4 bases from V and 3 from J, leaving 8 bases between them. Germline values: CDR1 SGHRS, CDR2 YFSETQ. The DNA for the CDR3 is TGCGCCAGCAGCAAGGACATTGGAAACACCATATATTTT. As protein: CASSKDIGNTIYF.

The J gene is TRBJ1-5, the V gene TRBV28, with TRBD1 matching 7 bases. CDR1 is MDHEN and CDR2 is SYDVKM in the germline V gene. The CDR3 length is 20 residues. V lost 5 bases, J lost 4 bases, and 23 bases stayed unmatched. CDR3 protein: CASSLKQGSVLRGGNQPQHF. The CDR3 DNA reads as TGTGCCAGCAGTCTAAAACAGGGGTCGGTCCTCAGAGGGGGAAATCAGCCCCAGCATTTT.